This record covers a single T cell receptor beta chain. This receptor's antigen is unknown. The sample holds no much larger clone one base away, and base qualities are not on file. The Qiagen DNeasy kit was used to extract genomic DNA from unsorted PBMCs and from the negatively selected CD4+ and CD8+ fractions. TCR beta CDR3 regions were amplified by immunoSEQ multiplex PCR using primers annealing to V and J segments. A synthetic immune receptor repertoire was used to minimize amplification bias, and any remaining bias was removed computationally after sequencing. Concerning the study's data processing: Repertoire diversity was quantified as the Shannon entropy index using custom Python scripts. The unsorted, CD4+ and CD8+ repertoires were each analyzed separately, with the exception of combined analyses, where CD4+ and CD8+ sequences were merged in silico. Clonal expansion was defined as at least a 2-fold frequency increase after treatment relative to C1D1, with a pseudocount of 0.5 for undetected baseline clones. Clones with 0 or 1 copy at C1D1 were classified as singleton clones, and clones with 2 or more copies were classified as non-singleton clones. Clones expanded in unsorted samples were annotated as CD4+, CD8+ or unknown by matching protein sequences in sorted samples from the same patient. Wilcoxon tests on paired samples were used to test changes in diversity from C1D1 to C4D1. TCRdb carries this immuneACCESS record with in-frame sequences only. Its versions omit some clonotypes, under half of them owing to an unresolved V gene in the studies checked, with the rest unexplained. D and trimming come from the DNA, and the V and J calls and clone size come from that table. For this sample the table gives 34,000 or so clones, of which 81% were detected only once. Together, the top ten hold roughly a sixth of the sample.

The intended sense of this specimen's time point label: cycle 4 day 1 (C4D1), after less than 7 weeks of nivolumab. Every trial patient had relapsed after autologous stem cell transplantation, and cohorts A, B and C differed in prior brentuximab vedotin exposure. The trial cohort comprised 60 or so patients with relapsed/refractory classical Hodgkin lymphoma whose best overall responses were complete response, partial response or progressive disease. Trial patients were treated with single-agent nivolumab in the multi-cohort phase II CheckMate 205 trial. Best overall response was determined by an independent review committee according to the 2007 International Working Group response criteria. Trial PBMCs were obtained immediately prior to nivolumab initiation (C1D1) and on therapy at cycle 2 day 1 and cycle 4 day 1. Peripheral blood was collected in 8 mL Vacutainer Cell Preparation Tubes, from which PBMCs were isolated by centrifugation and then cryopreserved.

The entry originates in a study of PD-1 blockade in classical Hodgkin lymphoma (dated by TCRdb to the early 2020s). Context from the whole study: Nivolumab dosing was 3 mg/kg intravenously every 2 weeks, continuing until either disease progression or unacceptable toxicity. To define a peripheral blood immune signature of response to PD-1 blockade in classical Hodgkin lymphoma, the study combined TCR beta sequencing with CyTOF. The paper as a whole reports these results and caveats: By C4D1, a significant rise was seen in CD4+ TCR diversity but not in CD8+ TCR diversity (p=0.0027 vs p=0.16), and the rise was most apparent among complete responders (p=0.02). The study was restricted to a single clinical trial cohort, and the causes of repertoire differences, possibly disease activity or prior therapy, were left undefined. Among trial patients, those achieving complete response had baseline diversity similar to that of newly diagnosed patients, while diversity was significantly lower in partial responders and progressors. Newly diagnosed patients were reported to have lower baseline TCR diversity than healthy donors, and relapsed/refractory patients were reported to have lower baseline TCR diversity still. Lower diversity was observed in patients in whom nivolumab was started less than 1 year after ASCT, and these patients were excluded from later analyses so that confounding by immune reconstitution would be avoided.

According to the germline V gene (reference sequence), CDR1 reads SEHNR and CDR2 reads FQNEAQ. The CDR3 spans 12 residues, from the cysteine through the phenylalanine. The sequence is cut down to CDR3 DNA, 36 bases in frame from base 1. Cut back by 6 bases and 0 bases, the V and J ends lie 5 bases apart. The chain links TRBV7-9 with TRBJ1-1; the D gene cannot be resolved reliably. This specimen was peripheral blood mononuclear cells (PBMCs), taken before the fourth cycle of nivolumab. This TCR was recovered from a human donor with classical Hodgkin lymphoma. The CDR3 region reads CASRTVNTEAFF. DNA sequence: TGTGCCAGCAGAACAGTGAACACTGAAGCTTTCTTT.